This T cell receptor (beta chain) originates from a study of T cells in Graves' hyperthyroidism and ophthalmopathy. Amplification of TCR beta CDR3 regions was performed using RNA transcripts as template. Carried out on the TCR CDR3, a first-round RT-PCR used the HTBI primer set. From the multiplex PCR reads, TCRdb called clonotypes with MiXCR, one entry per CDR3 protein. The repertoire holds hundreds of thousands of distinct CDR3 sequences, with roughly 15% as singletons. Duration under 3 months, a NOSPECS grade of at least 4, and a Clinical Activity Score of at least 3 characterized the ophthalmopathy patients. Germline CDR1 LGHDT, CDR2 YNNKEL (reference sequence). The ends lost 5 bases at V and 5 bases at J; junction bases unmatched: 10. CDR3 length equals 15 residues. Study-level findings and limits: Ophthalmopathy was predicted by the model a median of about 6.7 months ahead of onset. Most clonotypes expanded in thyroid above 0.001 were likewise present in blood.

This clonotype was recorded a few times. Its antigen remains unidentified. The chain carries TRBV3-1 and TRBJ2-7, with 9 bases fitting TRBD2. Input material: blood. The receptor was derived from a woman aged 60-75 years with Graves' ophthalmopathy. The DNA for the CDR3 is TGTGCCAGCAGCGAACTAGCGGGTCAAAGGAACGAGCAGTACTTC. Its translation: CASSELAGQRNEQYF.